Following are 3 T cell receptor beta chains from one sample sequenced in a study of T cells in Graves' hyperthyroidism and ophthalmopathy. Researchers took RNA transcripts and amplified the TCR beta CDR3 regions from them. The HTBI primer set served for first-round RT-PCR of the TCR CDR3. One entry per CDR3 protein results from TCRdb running MiXCR on the multiplex PCR reads. The table shows 450,000 to 650,000 distinct CDR3 sequences, with 14% occurring only once. Sequenced: blood. These receptors were obtained from a woman younger than 35 with Graves' ophthalmopathy.

This clonotype was recorded many times. This chain joins TRBV19 and TRBJ2-1; a weak D match, TRBD2 (5 bases). V dropped 3 bases and J dropped 4 bases, with 13 bases sitting between them. Germline values: CDR1 LNHDA, CDR2 SQIVND (reference sequence). CDR3 length: 15 residues. The CDR3 nucleotides read TGTGCCAGTAGTATTTACGGGGAAGGGTACAATGAGCAGTTCTTC. It specifies CASSIYGEGYNEQFF.

At least ten counts were recorded for this clonotype. The chain recombines TRBV29-1 with TRBJ1-1, with unresolved D. From germline, CDR1 is SQVTM and CDR2 ANQGSEA. The CDR3 contains 13 residues. V lost 3 bases to trimming and J lost 1 base, with 9 bases between them. CDR3 sequence: CSVDSDQNTEAFF. CDR3 nucleotide sequence: TGCAGCGTTGACTCCGACCAGAACACTGAAGCTTTCTTT.

In its sample, this clonotype was seen a few times. The chain couples TRBV18 to TRBJ2-7; 7 bases align to TRBD1. Germline CDR1 is KGHSH and CDR2 is LQKENI. The CDR3 runs 15 residues. V gave up 5 bases and J gave up 3 bases; unmatched junction bases: 10. CDR3 coding DNA: TGTGCCAGCTCATCACGACAGGGTCCCCACTACGAGCAGTACTTC. Protein sequence: CASSSRQGPHYEQYF.